Each of the 27 T cell receptor beta chains below was sequenced from the same sample in a study of OX40 agonist ivuxolimab in advanced cancers. Measured with immunoSEQ multiplex PCR; TCRdb has only the in-frame clones, and not every one. Counted here are approximately 99,000 clones, approximately 90% occurring once; the ten biggest clones make up roughly 0.61%. Sequencing used CD4+ or CD8+ T cells sorted from blood, obtained in a trial of the OX40 agonist ivuxolimab. All receptors come from an adult with an advanced solid tumor such as melanoma, head and neck, liver or kidney cancer.

J is TRBJ1-6 and V is TRBV2; D not certain. Trimming stripped 8 bases from V and 5 bases from J, with 10 bases between. Germline loops: CDR1 SNHLY, CDR2 FYNNEI. This CDR3 contains 13 residues. The CDR3 region is CASSGSNNSPLHF. DNA for the CDR3: TGTGCCAGCTCGGGATCAAATAATTCACCCCTCCACTTT.

The chain combines TRBV5-1 with TRBJ2-3; 11 bases line up with TRBD2. Germline lookup yields CDR1 SGHRS and CDR2 YFSETQ. This CDR3 spans 16 amino acids. The V segment lost 4 bases and the J segment 5 bases; nucleotides outside the gene matches: 9. CDR3 sequence reads: CASSVISGGAGDTQYF. The CDR3 region has the DNA TGCGCCAGCAGCGTCATTAGCGGGGGGGCCGGAGATACGCAGTATTTT. The full variable domain, rest sourced from reference TRBV5-1 and TRBJ2-3, is KAGVTQTPRYLIKTRGQQVTLSCSPISGHRSVSWYQQTPGQGLQFLFEYFSETQRNKGNFPGRFSGRQFSNSRSEMNVSTLELGDSALYLCASSVISGGAGDTQYFGPGTRLTVL.

The chain links TRBV5-1 to TRBJ2-1; 8 bases align to TRBD2. Germline V gene sequence: CDR1 SGHRS, CDR2 YFSETQ. The trim removed 2 bases at V and 1 base at J, leaving 2 bases unmatched. The CDR3 spans 15 residues. CDR3 in DNA: TGCGCCAGCAGCTTAGCGGGGGTGTCCTACAATGAGCAGTTCTTC. This translates into CASSLAGVSYNEQFF.

As concerns this clone: Germline and junction disagree at one end, which may indicate a read error. V is TRBV2 and J is TRBJ2-6; no definite D call. CDR1 and CDR2 (germline): SNHLY, FYNNEI. The CDR3 runs 11 residues. The DNA of the CDR3 is TGTGCCAGCAGTTTGGACCGCCAGCCAAGATTC. Residues: CASSLDRQPRF.

The chain employs TRBV6-5 and TRBJ2-1; D is perhaps TRBD2 (7 bases). Per germline, CDR1 MNHEY and CDR2 SVGAGI. V was clipped by 4 bases and J by 10 bases, with 20 bases between them. The CDR3 extends over 15 amino acids. CDR3 coding DNA: TGTGCCAGCAGTTCCGTAGGGGGGGGCGTCTTGGAGCAGTTCTTC. Translating gives CASSSVGGGVLEQFF.

This clone was recorded once. The V and J genes are TRBV12-5 and TRBJ2-1, with 8 bases lining up with TRBD2. J lost 7 bases, V lost 0 bases, and 11 bases had no gene match. The CDR3 extends over 17 amino acids. Germline-derived CDR1 and CDR2 are LGHNT and FRNRAP. CDR3 DNA: TGTGCTAGTGGTTTGGTACAAGTGGTAGCGGGGACTAATGAGCAGTTCTTC. Its translation is CASGLVQVVAGTNEQFF.

In its sample, this clone was seen a few times. This chain connects TRBV30 to TRBJ2-7; 11 nucleotides agree with TRBD2. With 3 bases clipped from V and 0 bases from J, the junction kept 4 bases outside the gene matches. CDR1 is GTSNPN and CDR2 is SVGIG in the germline V gene (reference sequence). This CDR3 spans 15 amino acids. The CDR3 here is CAWRDTSGSSYEQYF. The CDR3 DNA sequence: TGTGCCTGGAGAGATACTAGCGGGAGCTCCTACGAGCAGTACTTC.

The DNA of the CDR3 is TGTGCCAGCAGTGACAAAGGGGGCAGTACAGATACGCAGTATTTT. It translates to CASSDKGGSTDTQYF. V usage is TRBV6-4 and J usage is TRBJ2-3; TRBD1 matches 7 bases. After removal of 2 bases from V and 3 bases from J, the junction contained 5 bases not matched to a gene. The CDR3 is 15 amino acids. Germline CDR1 is MRHNA and CDR2 is SNTAGT.

The rearrangement links TRBV10-3 to TRBJ1-6; 10 bases are a match to TRBD1. V lost 6 bases, J lost 5 bases, and 1 base stayed unmatched. The CDR3 is 14 residues long. Germline assignment: CDR1 ENHRY and CDR2 SYGVKD. Here the CDR3 reads CAIRGTGDNSPLHF. CDR3 in DNA: TGTGCCATCAGGGGGACAGGGGATAATTCACCCCTCCACTTT.

The rearrangement joins TRBV5-4 to TRBJ2-2, with D possibly TRBD1 on 5 matching bases. Germline lookup yields CDR1 SGHNT and CDR2 YYREEE (reference sequence). The V end lost 0 bases, the J end lost 4 bases, and 7 bases lay between the germline ends. CDR3 length equals 14 residues. This CDR3 reads CASSLDQGTGELFF. Written as DNA, the CDR3 is TGTGCCAGCAGCTTGGATCAGGGCACCGGGGAGCTGTTTTTT.

J is TRBJ1-1 and V is TRBV5-8, with a weak D call TRBD1 (5 bases). In germline, CDR1 is SGHTS, CDR2 YDEGEE. Trimming took 5 bases from V and 1 from J, leaving 12 bases between them. The CDR3 spans 14 residues. In nucleotides, the CDR3 is TGTGCCAGCAGAAAAAGGGGCCAGAACACTGAAGCTTTCTTT. It is translated as CASRKRGQNTEAFF.

The CDR3 nucleotides are TGTGCCAGCAGCTTAATGCCGGGCCTTAGCACACAAGAGACCCAGTACTTC. Protein product: CASSLMPGLSTQETQYF. V gene TRBV7-3 combines with J gene TRBJ2-5; no reliable D call. From germline, CDR1 is SGHTA and CDR2 FQGTGA. V shed 1 base and J shed 2 bases, with 17 bases lying between them. The CDR3 is made up of 17 amino acids.

The chain uses TRBV5-1 and TRBJ2-3; the D gene is possibly TRBD2 (6 bases). Trimming took 4 bases from V and 4 from J, leaving 13 bases between them. Looked up from germline, CDR1 is SGHRS and CDR2 is YFSETQ. This CDR3 is 14 amino acids long. Written as DNA, the CDR3 is TGCGCCAGCAGCCAGGCGGGGTTGGCAGATACGCAGTATTTT. It specifies CASSQAGLADTQYF.

This clone was seen a single time. V usage is TRBV19 and J usage is TRBJ2-5, with TRBD2 identical over 7 bases. The CDR3 contains 15 residues. Germline CDR1 reads LNHDA; CDR2 reads SQIVND (reference sequence). J was trimmed by 1 base and V by 6 bases; bases with no gene match: 8. CDR3 coding DNA: TGTGCCAGTAGCCGTCCGGGGGGACTCCAAGAGACCCAGTACTTC. Its translation: CASSRPGGLQETQYF.

The chain joins TRBV16 to TRBJ2-2; the D gene could be TRBD1 or TRBD2 (5 bases each). V lost 1 base and J 4 bases, leaving 13 bases between the germline ends. CDR3 length: 16 amino acids. Germline V gene sequence: CDR1 KGHSY, CDR2 FQNENV. CDR3 DNA: TGTGCCAGCAGCCAATTGGGGCCGGGGTCCACCGGGGAGCTGTTTTTT. As protein: CASSQLGPGSTGELFF.

This chain uses TRBV4-2 with TRBJ1-4; 9 nucleotides line up with TRBD1. There are 16 residues in the CDR3. V dropped 0 bases and J dropped 8; count of bases not matched to a gene: 7. Germline CDR1 reads LGHNA; CDR2 reads YNFKEQ. The CDR3 nucleotides are TGTGCCAGCAGCCAAGAACCACAGGGGGCTGCGGAAAAACTGTTTTTT. Encoded protein: CASSQEPQGAAEKLFF.

Here the CDR3 DNA reads TGTGCCAGCAGCTTATCTGTTCCGGACGCCAGTGAGCAGTTCTTC. This sequence encodes CASSLSVPDASEQFF. V gene TRBV7-2 combines with J gene TRBJ2-1; D gene unclear. The CDR3 has 15 amino acids. The germline V gene encodes CDR1 SGHTA and CDR2 FQGNSA. The V gene lost 2 bases and the J gene lost 9 bases, with 17 bases spanning the gap.

Points on this clone: The sample has other DNA sequences that encode this CDR3 too. The gene calls are TRBV5-4 and TRBJ1-1; possibly TRBD1 for D (5 bases). The V and J ends lost 4 bases and 0 bases respectively, with 10 bases between them. The V gene's germline CDR1 is SGHNT and CDR2 YYREEE (reference sequence). CDR3 size: 14 residues. CDR3 nucleotides: TGTGCCAGCAGCCTCCCGGGGCTGAACACTGAAGCTTTCTTT. This gives the protein CASSLPGLNTEAFF.

This chain connects TRBV9 to TRBJ2-5; D is perhaps TRBD1 (6 bases). This CDR3 comprises 16 residues. V gave up 2 bases and J gave up 5 bases, with 19 bases separating them. Germline assignment: CDR1 SGDLS and CDR2 YYNGEE. This CDR3 reads CASSVSGARGEETQYF. CDR3 DNA sequence: TGTGCCAGCAGCGTTTCAGGGGCCCGGGGTGAGGAGACCCAGTACTTC.

The chain joins TRBV29-1 to TRBJ1-1; 7 nucleotides line up with TRBD1. Germline V gene sequence: CDR1 SQVTM, CDR2 ANQGSEA. The CDR3 is 14 amino acids. The junction had 6 bases not matched to a gene; V was cut back by 4 bases and J by 1 base. The chain's CDR3 is CSVARGAGNTEAFF. The CDR3 DNA reads as TGCAGCGTTGCCAGGGGGGCCGGGAACACTGAAGCTTTCTTT. The whole variable domain, filled in from reference TRBV29-1 and TRBJ1-1, reads SAVISQKPSRDICQRGTSLTIQCQVDSQVTMMFWYRQQPGQSLTLIATANQGSEATYESGFVIDKFPISRPNLTFSTLTVSNMSPEDSSIYLCSVARGAGNTEAFFGQGTRLTVV.

This chain links TRBV5-4 with TRBJ2-3; 8 bases map to TRBD2. The CDR3 covers 16 residues. V was pared by 4 bases and J by 5 bases, with 12 bases of the junction left unmatched. Germline-derived CDR1 and CDR2 are SGHNT and YYREEE (reference sequence). CDR3 sequence reads: CASSLGLPRGEDTQYF. The CDR3 bases are TGTGCCAGCAGCCTAGGACTTCCGCGGGGGGAAGATACGCAGTATTTT.

The chain recombines TRBV7-5 with TRBJ2-5; TRBD1, the table's D call, was not compared with the DNA. TRBV7-5 is given as a pseudogene. The CDR3 has 14 amino acids. The CDR3 region has the DNA TGTGCCAGAAGCTCAACAGGTATTCAAGAGACCCAGTACTTC. Its translation is CARSSTGIQETQYF.

This clone showed up just a few times. The chain recombines TRBV6-5 with TRBJ2-7; TRBD1 agrees at 8 bases. Germline CDR1 MNHEY, CDR2 SVGAGI. The CDR3 is 14 amino acids. The ends lost 5 bases at V and 13 bases at J; junction bases unmatched: 16. CDR3 in DNA: TGTGCCAGCAGTCCACGGATGGGACAGGCCAATCTATACTTC. Protein sequence: CASSPRMGQANLYF.

The rearrangement uses TRBV6-1 and TRBJ1-5; no firm D call. The CDR3 runs to 13 residues. From germline, CDR1 is MNHNS and CDR2 SASEGT. Trimming removed 7 bases at V and 0 bases at J, with 7 bases between. Here the CDR3 reads CASTGDSNQPQHF. The CDR3, as DNA: TGTGCCAGCACGGGTGATAGCAATCAGCCCCAGCATTTT.

V and J are TRBV7-2 and TRBJ2-7; TRBD2 agrees at 13 bases. CDR1 and CDR2 (germline): SGHTA, FQGNSA. The CDR3 has 15 amino acids. V gave up 4 bases and J gave up 3 bases; unmatched junction bases: 3. The chain's CDR3 is CASSWGLAGSYEQYF. The CDR3 coding sequence is TGTGCCAGCAGCTGGGGACTAGCGGGAAGCTACGAGCAGTACTTC.

This chain joins TRBV6-1 and TRBJ2-2, with D perhaps matching TRBD1 (5 bases). CDR1 MNHNS and CDR2 SASEGT come from the germline V gene. This CDR3 has 15 residues. V dropped 0 bases and J dropped 5 bases, with 10 bases sitting between them. The CDR3 coding sequence is TGTGCCAGCAGTGAAGCGGCAGGGTTTACCGGGGAGCTGTTTTTT. Its protein product is CASSEAAGFTGELFF.

The rearrangement uses TRBV18 and TRBJ1-1, with 10 positions matching TRBD1. CDR1 KGHSH and CDR2 LQKENI come from the germline V gene. The CDR3 spans 15 residues. J lost 3 bases, V lost 4 bases, and 5 bases had no gene match. CDR3: CASSLTGQGYTEAFF. CDR3 DNA: TGTGCCAGCTCACTAACGGGACAGGGGTACACTGAAGCTTTCTTT.